This T cell receptor (beta chain) was observed in a study of blood T cell repertoires in COVID-19. The protocol was immunoSEQ multiplex PCR, while the TCRdb copy is restricted to in-frame clones and leaves out a portion. The table lists around 130,000 clones, approximately 81% of them singletons. CDR3 length: 14 residues. From germline, CDR1 is LNHDA and CDR2 SQIVND (reference sequence). Trimming shortened V by 1 base and J by 4 bases, and 7 bases separated the two germline ends. This clone was counted a few times. Sequenced input: peripheral blood. The origin of this receptor is a woman aged 25 to 45 who had recovered from COVID-19. This chain links TRBV19 with TRBJ2-2; D unresolved. As DNA, the CDR3 is TGTGCCAGTAGTATAGGCTCAGGCACCGGGGAGCTGTTTTTT. It yields the protein CASSIGSGTGELFF.